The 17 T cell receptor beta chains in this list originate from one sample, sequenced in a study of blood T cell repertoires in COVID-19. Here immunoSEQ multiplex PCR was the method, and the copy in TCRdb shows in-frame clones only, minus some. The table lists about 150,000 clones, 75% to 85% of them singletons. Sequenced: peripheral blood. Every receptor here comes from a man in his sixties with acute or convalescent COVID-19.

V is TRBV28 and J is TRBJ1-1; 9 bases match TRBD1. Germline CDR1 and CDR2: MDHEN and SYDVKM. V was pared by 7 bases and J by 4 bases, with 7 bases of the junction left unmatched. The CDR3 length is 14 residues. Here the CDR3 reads CASKTGGASTEAFF. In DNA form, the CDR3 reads TGTGCCAGCAAAACAGGGGGCGCTTCCACTGAAGCTTTCTTT.

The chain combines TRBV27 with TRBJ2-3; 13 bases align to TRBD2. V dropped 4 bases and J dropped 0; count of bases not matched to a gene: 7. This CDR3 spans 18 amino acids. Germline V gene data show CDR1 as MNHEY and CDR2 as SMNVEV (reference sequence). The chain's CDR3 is CASSSPEGLAGSTDTQYF. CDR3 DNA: TGTGCCAGCAGTTCCCCCGAGGGACTAGCGGGAAGCACAGATACGCAGTATTTT.

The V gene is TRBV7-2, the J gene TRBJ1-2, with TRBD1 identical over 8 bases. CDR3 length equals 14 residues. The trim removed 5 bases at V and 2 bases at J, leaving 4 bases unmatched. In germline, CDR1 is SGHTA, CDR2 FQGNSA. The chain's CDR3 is CASSGRTGNYGYTF. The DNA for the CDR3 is TGTGCCAGCAGCGGGCGGACAGGGAACTATGGCTACACCTTC.

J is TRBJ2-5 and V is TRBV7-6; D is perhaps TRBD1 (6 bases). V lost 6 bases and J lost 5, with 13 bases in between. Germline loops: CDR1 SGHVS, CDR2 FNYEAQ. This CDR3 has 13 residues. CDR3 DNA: TGTGCCAGCAGTGGGGGCTGGAAGGAGACCCAGTACTTC. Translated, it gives CASSGGWKETQYF.

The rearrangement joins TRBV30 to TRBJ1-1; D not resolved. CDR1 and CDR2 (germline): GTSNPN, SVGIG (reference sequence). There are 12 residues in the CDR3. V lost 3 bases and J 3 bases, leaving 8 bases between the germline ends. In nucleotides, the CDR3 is TGTGCCTGGAGGCAGGACTACACTGAAGCTTTCTTT. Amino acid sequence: CAWRQDYTEAFF.

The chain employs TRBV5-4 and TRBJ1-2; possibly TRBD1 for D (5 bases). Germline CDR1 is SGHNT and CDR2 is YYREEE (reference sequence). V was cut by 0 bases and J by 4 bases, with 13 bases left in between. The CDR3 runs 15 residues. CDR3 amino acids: CASSLAGGSPYGYTF. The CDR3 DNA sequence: TGTGCCAGCAGCTTGGCCGGGGGATCCCCCTATGGCTACACCTTC.

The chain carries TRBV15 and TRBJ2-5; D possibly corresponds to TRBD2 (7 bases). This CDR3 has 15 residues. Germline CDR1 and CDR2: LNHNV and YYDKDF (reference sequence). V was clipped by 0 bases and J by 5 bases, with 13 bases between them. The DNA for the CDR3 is TGTGCCACCAGCAGAGATCCGGGGGGCGGGGAGACCCAGTACTTC. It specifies CATSRDPGGGETQYF. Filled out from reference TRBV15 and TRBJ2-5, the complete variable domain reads DAMVIQNPRYQVTQFGKPVTLSCSQTLNHNVMYWYQQKSSQAPKLLFHYYDKDFNNEADTPDNFQSRRPNTSFCFLDIRSPGLGDTAMYLCATSRDPGGGETQYFGPGTRLLVL.

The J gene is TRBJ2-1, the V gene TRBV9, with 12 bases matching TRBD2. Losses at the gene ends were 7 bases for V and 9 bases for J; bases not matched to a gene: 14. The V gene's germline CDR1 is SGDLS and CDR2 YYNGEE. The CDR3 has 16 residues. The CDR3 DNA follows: TGTGCCAGCGGAATCCGACTAGCGGGGGCAAGGGGTGAGCAGTTCTTC. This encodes CASGIRLAGARGEQFF.

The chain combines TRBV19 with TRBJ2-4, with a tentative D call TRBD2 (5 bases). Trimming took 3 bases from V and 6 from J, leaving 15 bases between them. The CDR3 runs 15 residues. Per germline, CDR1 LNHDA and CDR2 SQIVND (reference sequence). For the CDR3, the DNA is TGTGCCAGTAGTATCGTGGAGGCTTTAGGAAACATTCAGTACTTC. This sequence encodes CASSIVEALGNIQYF. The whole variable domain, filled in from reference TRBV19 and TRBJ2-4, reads DGGITQSPKYLFRKEGQNVTLSCEQNLNHDAMYWYRQDPGQGLRLIYYSQIVNDFQKGDIAEGYSVSREKKESFPLTVTSAQKNPTAFYLCASSIVEALGNIQYFGAGTRLSVL.

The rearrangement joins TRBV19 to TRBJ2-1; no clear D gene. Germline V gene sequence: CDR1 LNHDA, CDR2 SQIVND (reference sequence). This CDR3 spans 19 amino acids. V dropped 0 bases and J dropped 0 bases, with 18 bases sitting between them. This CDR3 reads CASSIDPFRLRSSYNEQFF. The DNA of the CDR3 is TGTGCCAGTAGTATAGATCCTTTTCGACTGCGGAGCTCCTACAATGAGCAGTTCTTC.

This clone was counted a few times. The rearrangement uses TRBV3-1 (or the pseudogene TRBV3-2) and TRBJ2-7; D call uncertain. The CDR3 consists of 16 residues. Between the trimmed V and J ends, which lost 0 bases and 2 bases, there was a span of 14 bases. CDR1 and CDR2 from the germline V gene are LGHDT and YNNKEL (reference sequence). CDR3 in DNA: TGTGCCAGCAGCCAAGACGGCCAGCGATTCACCTACGAGCAGTACTTC. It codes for CASSQDGQRFTYEQYF.

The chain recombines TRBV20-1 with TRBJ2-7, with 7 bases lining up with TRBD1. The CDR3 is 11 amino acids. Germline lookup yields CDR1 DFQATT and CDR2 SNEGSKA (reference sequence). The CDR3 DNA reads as TGCAGCTCCTCAGGGGGACGCGAGCAGTACTTC. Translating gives CSSSGGREQYF.

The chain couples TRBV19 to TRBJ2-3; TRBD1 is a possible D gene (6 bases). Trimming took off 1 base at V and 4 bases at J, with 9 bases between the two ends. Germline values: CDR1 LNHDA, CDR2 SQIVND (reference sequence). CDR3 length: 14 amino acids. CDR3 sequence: CASSIGQASDTQYF. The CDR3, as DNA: TGTGCCAGTAGTATAGGACAGGCCTCAGATACGCAGTATTTT.

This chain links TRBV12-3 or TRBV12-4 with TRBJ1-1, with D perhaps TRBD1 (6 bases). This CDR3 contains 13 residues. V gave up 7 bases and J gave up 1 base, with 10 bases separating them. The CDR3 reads CASIRGGNTEAFF. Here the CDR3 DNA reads TGTGCCAGCATTAGGGGGGGGAACACTGAAGCTTTCTTT.

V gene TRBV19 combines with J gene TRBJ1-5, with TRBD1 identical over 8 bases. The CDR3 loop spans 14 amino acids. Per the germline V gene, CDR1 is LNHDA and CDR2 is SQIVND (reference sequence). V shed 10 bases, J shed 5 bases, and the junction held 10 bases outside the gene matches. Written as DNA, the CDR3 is TGTGCCACCAAGGACAGGGAGGGATATCAGCCCCAGCATTTT. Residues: CATKDREGYQPQHF.

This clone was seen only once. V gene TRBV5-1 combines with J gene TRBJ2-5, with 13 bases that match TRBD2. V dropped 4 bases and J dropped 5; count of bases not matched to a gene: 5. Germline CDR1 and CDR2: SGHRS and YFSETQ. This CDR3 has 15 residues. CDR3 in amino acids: CASSPTSGGAETQYF. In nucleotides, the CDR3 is TGCGCCAGCAGCCCAACTAGCGGGGGGGCTGAGACCCAGTACTTC.

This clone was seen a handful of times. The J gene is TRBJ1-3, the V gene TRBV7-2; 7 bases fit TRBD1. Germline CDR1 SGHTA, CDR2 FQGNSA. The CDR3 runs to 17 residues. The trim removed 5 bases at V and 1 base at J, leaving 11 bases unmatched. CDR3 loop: CASSLNPQGISGNTIYF. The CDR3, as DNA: TGTGCCAGCAGCCTCAACCCACAGGGGATTTCTGGAAACACCATATATTTT. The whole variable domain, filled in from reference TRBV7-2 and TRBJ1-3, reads GAGVSQSPSNKVTEKGKDVELRCDPISGHTALYWYRQSLGQGLEFLIYFQGNSAPDKSGLPSDRFSAERTGGSVSTLTIQRTQQEDSAVYLCASSLNPQGISGNTIYFGEGSWLTVV.